This T cell receptor beta chain stems from a study of OX40 agonist ivuxolimab in advanced cancers. Study context: Dose-escalation patients were diagnosed with hepatocellular carcinoma, melanoma, renal cell cancer or head and neck cancer. Study-level results: Clonal expansion was seen in CD4+ and CD8+ blood T cells by week 6 at 0.1 to 3.0 mg/kg. Several nonresponders also turned out to have low normalized T-cell clonal expansion.

Concerning this clone: Its target is unknown.

Only in-frame clones appear in the TCRdb table, and some are missing; sequencing was by immunoSEQ multiplex PCR. The sample lists fewer than 25,000 clones; approximately 88% were seen once. Trimming at V came to 4 bases and at J to 8 bases, leaving 18 bases not matched to a gene. The CDR3 sequence is 17 residues long. CDR1 and CDR2 from the germline V gene are SGDLS and YYNGEE. The chain links TRBV9 to TRBJ2-1, with 7 bases identical to TRBD1. The origin of this receptor is an adult with an advanced solid tumor such as melanoma, head and neck, liver or kidney cancer. The sample here was CD4+ or CD8+ T cells sorted from blood, taken in a trial of the OX40 agonist ivuxolimab. The CDR3 sequence: CASSPRGYPGQQDEQFF. For the CDR3, the DNA is TGTGCCAGCAGCCCCCGAGGATATCCGGGACAGCAGGATGAGCAGTTCTTC.